The entry below gives a single T cell receptor (beta chain) sequence along with its context. The antigen remains undetermined. This table comes from immunoSEQ multiplex PCR, and its TCRdb copy is limited to in-frame clones, with some not included. The table lists about 58,000 clones, 75% to 90% of them singletons, with over 0.7% in the top ten. The sample originates from a study of OX40 agonist ivuxolimab in advanced cancers. Across the study: Patients were approximately 80% male with ages roughly 23 to 85, mean about 65. Study-level results: At 0.1 to 3.0 mg/kg, clonal expansion of CD4+ and CD8+ blood T cells had occurred by week 6.

V was cut by 5 bases and J by 6 bases, with 17 bases left in between. Germline V CDR1 and CDR2: LNHDA, SQIVND (reference sequence). This CDR3 region has 15 residues. This clonotype originated in an adult with an advanced solid tumor such as melanoma, head and neck, liver or kidney cancer. The V call is TRBV19, the J call TRBJ2-1; weak D call: TRBD2 (5 bases). The specimen comprised CD4+ or CD8+ T cells sorted from blood, sampled in a trial of the OX40 agonist ivuxolimab. CDR3: CASSQRLNFLNEQFF. The CDR3, as DNA: TGTGCCAGTAGTCAAAGACTAAACTTCCTCAATGAGCAGTTCTTC.